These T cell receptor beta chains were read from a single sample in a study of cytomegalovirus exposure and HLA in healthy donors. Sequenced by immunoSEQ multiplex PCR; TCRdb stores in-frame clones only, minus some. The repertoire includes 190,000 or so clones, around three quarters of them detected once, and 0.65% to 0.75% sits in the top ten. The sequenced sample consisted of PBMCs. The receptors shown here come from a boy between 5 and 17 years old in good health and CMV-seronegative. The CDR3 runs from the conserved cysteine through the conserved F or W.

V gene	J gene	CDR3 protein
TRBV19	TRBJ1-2	CASTPNIGRGSNYGYTF
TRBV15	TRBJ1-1	CATSYRGGTEAFF
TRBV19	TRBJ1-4	CASGGTVNEKLFF
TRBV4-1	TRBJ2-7	CASSQLGLAVSYEQYF
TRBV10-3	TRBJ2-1	CAPRTGNNEQFF
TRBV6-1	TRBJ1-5	CASAPGRPHQPQHF
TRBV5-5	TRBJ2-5	CASSLGQGQETQYF
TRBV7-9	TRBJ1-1	CASSPRDSRETEAFF
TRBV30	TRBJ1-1	CAWSVRWTDRGLGEAFF
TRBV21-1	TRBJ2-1	CASSTPGDSQNNEQFF
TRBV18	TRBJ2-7	CASSLNALYEQYF
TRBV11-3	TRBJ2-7	CASSLDPYEQYF
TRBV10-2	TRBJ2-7	CASELGAGSSYEQYF
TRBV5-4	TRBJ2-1	CASSSGLAGHNEQFF
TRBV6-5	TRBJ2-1	CASSYGGYNEQFF
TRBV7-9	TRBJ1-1	CSSSQGYRVNTEAFF
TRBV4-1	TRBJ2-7	CASSPTEGGGEQYF
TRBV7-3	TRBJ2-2	CASSARTVNTGELFF
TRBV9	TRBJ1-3	CASSATGTGNTIYF
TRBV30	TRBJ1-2	CAWSVQGIGYGYTF
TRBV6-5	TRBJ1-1	CASSYSGGVRTEAFF
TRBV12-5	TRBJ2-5	CASGLASAYQETQYF
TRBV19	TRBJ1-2	CASLGAFYGYTF
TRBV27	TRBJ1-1	CASGRGNTEAFF
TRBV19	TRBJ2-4	CATQPNRVSKNIQYF
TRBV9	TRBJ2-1	CASSFRRDRGYDEQFF
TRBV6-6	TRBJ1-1	CASRSPGISNTEAFF
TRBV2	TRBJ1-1	CASSYRGLNTEAFF
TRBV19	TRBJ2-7	CASSIYIPTSGTSYEQYF
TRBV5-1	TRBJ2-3	CASSSLNTDTQYF
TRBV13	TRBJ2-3	CASSLGSREEGNTDTQYF
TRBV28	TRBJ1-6	CASSLPFEFFSPLHF
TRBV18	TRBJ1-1	CASSPDARSTEAFF
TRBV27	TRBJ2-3	CASTFSGGVDTQYF
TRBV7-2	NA	CASSLVAGILSYEQYF
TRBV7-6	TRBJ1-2	CASSQGNYGYTF
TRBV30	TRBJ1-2	CAWISGIGNYGYTF
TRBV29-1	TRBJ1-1	CSVEEGGGTEAFF
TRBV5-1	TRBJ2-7	CASSLDGNGNEQYF
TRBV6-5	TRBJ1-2	CASSYPGLEGYGYTF
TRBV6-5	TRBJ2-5	CASSWTSGGAETQYF
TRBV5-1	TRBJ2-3	CASSFGDRGPDTQYF
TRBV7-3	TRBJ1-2	CASSLGQGYGYTF
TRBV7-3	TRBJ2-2	CASSLGGSETGELFF
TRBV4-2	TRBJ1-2	CASSTTAQIRYGYTF
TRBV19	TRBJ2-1	CASHPTTGVSYNEQFF
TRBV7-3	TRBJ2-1	CASSRDRGTEQFF
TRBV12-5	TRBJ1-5	CASGFSADGNQPQHF